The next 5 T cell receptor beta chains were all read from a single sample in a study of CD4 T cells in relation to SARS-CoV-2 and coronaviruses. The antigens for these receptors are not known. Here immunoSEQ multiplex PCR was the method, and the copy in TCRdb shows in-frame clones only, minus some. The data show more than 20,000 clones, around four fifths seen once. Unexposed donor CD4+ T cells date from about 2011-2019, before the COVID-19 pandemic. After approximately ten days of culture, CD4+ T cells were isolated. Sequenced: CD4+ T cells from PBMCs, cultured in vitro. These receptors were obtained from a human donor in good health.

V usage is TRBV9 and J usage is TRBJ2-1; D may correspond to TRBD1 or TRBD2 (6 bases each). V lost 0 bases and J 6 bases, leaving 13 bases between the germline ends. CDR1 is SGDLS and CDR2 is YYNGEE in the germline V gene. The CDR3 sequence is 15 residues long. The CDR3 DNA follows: TGTGCCAGCAGCGTAGGGGGGCGGGGTGTCAATGAGCAGTTCTTC. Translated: CASSVGGRGVNEQFF. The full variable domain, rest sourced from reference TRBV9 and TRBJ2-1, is DSGVTQTPKHLITATGQRVTLRCSPRSGDLSVYWYQQSLDQGLQFLIQYYNGEERAKGNILERFSAQQFPDLHSELNLSSLELGDSALYFCASSVGGRGVNEQFFGPGTRLTVL.

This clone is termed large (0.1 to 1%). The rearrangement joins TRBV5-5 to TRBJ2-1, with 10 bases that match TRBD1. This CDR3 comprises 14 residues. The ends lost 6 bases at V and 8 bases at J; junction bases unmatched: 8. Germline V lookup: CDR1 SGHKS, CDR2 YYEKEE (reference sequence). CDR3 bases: TGTGCCAGCACCCGGACAGGGGGAAGTTATGAGCAGTTCTTC. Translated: CASTRTGGSYEQFF.

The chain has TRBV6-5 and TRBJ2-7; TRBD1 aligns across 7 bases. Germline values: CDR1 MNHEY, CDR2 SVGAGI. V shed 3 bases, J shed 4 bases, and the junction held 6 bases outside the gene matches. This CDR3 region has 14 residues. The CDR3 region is CASSYYGRGYEQYF. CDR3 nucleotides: TGTGCCAGCAGTTATTACGGCAGGGGGTACGAGCAGTACTTC.

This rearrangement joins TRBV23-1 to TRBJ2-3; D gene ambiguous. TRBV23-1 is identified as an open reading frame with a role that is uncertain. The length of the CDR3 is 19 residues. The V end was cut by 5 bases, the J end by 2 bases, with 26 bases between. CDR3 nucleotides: TGCGCCAGCAGTTCAAGGTCATTTGGTTGCGGTAAATTCACAGATACGCAGTATTTT. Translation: CASSSRSFGCGKFTDTQYF.

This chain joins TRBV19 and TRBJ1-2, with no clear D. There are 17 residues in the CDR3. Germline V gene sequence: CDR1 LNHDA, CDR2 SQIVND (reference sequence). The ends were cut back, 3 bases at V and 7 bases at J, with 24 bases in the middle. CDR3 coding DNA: TGTGCCAGTAGTATTGCGGGAGGGAGATCGAAAGTTTCTGGCTACACCTTC. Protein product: CASSIAGGRSKVSGYTF.